This entry lists 17 T cell receptor beta chains sequenced from one sample in a study of beta chain features in type 1 diabetes. Reverse transcription of all isolated RNA meant that expressed TCRB transcripts were sequenced. The assay was immunoSEQ multiplex PCR, and TCRdb's table has in-frame clones only and misses some. The sample yields 35,000 to 45,000 clones, approximately 70% seen once. These receptors have no identified antigens. General study findings and limits: The study found moderately but significantly shorter TCRB CDR3s in all four CD4+ subsets of Type 1 diabetes patients.

The sample was Tregs from blood. The receptors were sampled from a man younger than 45 with type 1 diabetes. Some clones in this sample may be carry-over from other donors' samples.

The chain employs TRBV10-3 and TRBJ1-1, with 7 positions matching TRBD1. The CDR3 is 15 amino acids. The V gene's germline CDR1 is ENHRY and CDR2 SYGVKD. The junction had 7 bases not matched to a gene; V was cut back by 5 bases and J by 1 base. This CDR3 reads CAISYYRGGNTEAFF. The CDR3 DNA reads TGTGCCATCAGTTACTACAGGGGTGGGAACACTGAAGCTTTCTTT.

The V gene is TRBV2, the J gene TRBJ1-2, with a tentative D call TRBD1 (6 bases). CDR3 length: 16 amino acids. Trimming stripped 6 bases from V and 0 bases from J, with 17 bases between. The germline V gene has CDR1 SNHLY and CDR2 FYNNEI. CDR3 sequence: CASRLPGGRANYGYTF. In DNA, the CDR3 is TGTGCCAGCAGACTCCCCGGGGGGCGAGCTAACTATGGCTACACCTTC.

The V gene is TRBV28, the J gene TRBJ2-5; maybe TRBD2 (5 bases). CDR3 length: 12 residues. The germline V and J ends were trimmed by 8 bases and 4 bases, with 11 bases remaining between them. Germline assignment: CDR1 MDHEN and CDR2 SYDVKM. The CDR3 sequence: CASQDSGETQYF. The CDR3 DNA reads as TGTGCCAGCCAGGACTCGGGAGAGACCCAGTACTTC.

The chain uses TRBV7-9 and TRBJ2-3; 7 positions match TRBD1. CDR1 is SEHNR, CDR2 FQNEAQ, per germline (reference sequence). CDR3 length equals 14 residues. V lost 3 bases to trimming and J lost 3 bases; unmatched junction nucleotides: 3. The CDR3 loop reads CASSFGQETDTQYF. The DNA for the CDR3 is TGTGCCAGCAGCTTCGGACAGGAGACAGATACGCAGTATTTT.

The CDR3 loop reads CSAASSYEQYF. The CDR3 DNA reads as TGCAGTGCCGCGAGCTCCTACGAGCAGTACTTC. The rearrangement uses TRBV20-1 and TRBJ2-7; unclear D gene. Germline V CDR1 and CDR2: DFQATT, SNEGSKA (reference sequence). CDR3 size: 11 residues. V shed 6 bases and J shed 0 bases, with 6 bases lying between them.

The chain recombines TRBV11-1 with TRBJ2-3; no definite D call. V dropped 3 bases and J dropped 1 base, with 8 bases sitting between them. This CDR3 has 14 amino acids. The germline gives CDR1 SGHAT, CDR2 FQDESV (reference sequence). CDR3 loop: CASSLSQGTDTQYF. The CDR3 DNA follows: TGTGCCAGCAGCTTGAGCCAGGGCACAGATACGCAGTATTTT.

V usage is TRBV7-9 and J usage is TRBJ2-3; tentative D call: TRBD1 (6 bases). V lost 6 bases, J lost 2 bases, and 15 bases lay in between. The CDR3 consists of 15 residues. The germline V gene has CDR1 SEHNR and CDR2 FQNEAQ (reference sequence). CDR3 nucleotides: TGTGCCAGCAGTCGACAGGCCAAATCCACAGATACGCAGTATTTT. Residues: CASSRQAKSTDTQYF.

The chain employs TRBV7-9 and TRBJ1-5, with TRBD1 matching 10 bases. The CDR3 runs 16 residues. The junction had 4 bases not matched to a gene; V was cut back by 5 bases and J by 0 bases. In germline, CDR1 is SEHNR, CDR2 FQNEAQ (reference sequence). CDR3 protein: CASSPGTGVSNQPQHF. CDR3 nucleotide sequence: TGTGCCAGCAGCCCGGGGACAGGGGTTAGCAATCAGCCCCAGCATTTT.

This clone was observed a few times. V usage is TRBV7-9 and J usage is TRBJ2-3; 8 bases agree with TRBD2. The V segment lost 6 bases and the J segment 7 bases; nucleotides outside the gene matches: 15. The CDR3 has 16 amino acids. The V gene's germline CDR1 is SEHNR and CDR2 FQNEAQ (reference sequence). The CDR3 DNA reads TGTGCCAGCAGTCTTGACGGGACTAGAGACTTTTATACGCAGTATTTT. Its translation: CASSLDGTRDFYTQYF.

CDR3 sequence (DNA): TGTGCCTGGAAGCCCGACAGGGCTACCTACGAGCAGTACTTC. Its translation is CAWKPDRATYEQYF. The gene calls are TRBV30 and TRBJ2-7; 7 bases map to TRBD1. The CDR3 loop spans 14 amino acids. The trim removed 4 bases at V and 2 bases at J, leaving 8 bases unmatched. The germline V gene has CDR1 GTSNPN and CDR2 SVGIG (reference sequence). The whole variable domain, filled in from reference TRBV30 and TRBJ2-7, reads SQTIHQWPATLVQPVGSPLSLECTVEGTSNPNLYWYRQAAGRGLQLLFYSVGIGQISSEVPQNLSASRPQDRQFILSSKKLLLSDSGFYLCAWKPDRATYEQYFGPGTRLTVT.

V is TRBV19 and J is TRBJ2-2; tentative D call: TRBD2 (5 bases). Germline CDR1 reads LNHDA; CDR2 reads SQIVND (reference sequence). The CDR3 runs 15 residues. Trimming pared 4 bases from V and 4 bases from J, leaving 13 bases between. The CDR3 sequence: CASSRVAGGTGELFF. For the CDR3, the DNA is TGTGCCAGTAGTAGAGTGGCAGGAGGCACCGGGGAGCTGTTTTTT. Full variable domain (rest looked up from reference TRBV19 and TRBJ2-2): DGGITQSPKYLFRKEGQNVTLSCEQNLNHDAMYWYRQDPGQGLRLIYYSQIVNDFQKGDIAEGYSVSREKKESFPLTVTSAQKNPTAFYLCASSRVAGGTGELFFGEGSRLTVL.

This clone was found once. The genes are TRBV19 and TRBJ2-7; D might be TRBD1 (6 bases). The CDR3 is 15 residues long. Germline CDR1 is LNHDA and CDR2 is SQIVND (reference sequence). V lost 1 base and J 4 bases, leaving 14 bases between the germline ends. CDR3 loop: CASSIAATGLYEQYF. The CDR3 coding sequence is TGTGCCAGTAGTATAGCCGCAACAGGGTTGTACGAGCAGTACTTC.

The CDR3 is CAISEFQTYNEQFF. The CDR3, as DNA: TGTGCCATCAGTGAGTTTCAGACCTACAATGAGCAGTTCTTC. This chain joins TRBV10-3 and TRBJ2-1; no reliable D call. V was trimmed by 1 base and J by 2 bases, leaving 6 bases between them. The CDR3 is 14 amino acids. Germline V gene sequence: CDR1 ENHRY, CDR2 SYGVKD.

The rearrangement joins TRBV29-1 to TRBJ2-3; 11 bases fit TRBD2. Per germline, CDR1 SQVTM and CDR2 ANQGSEA. The CDR3 is made up of 17 amino acids. V trimming: 8 bases; J trimming: 4 bases; junction bases outside the gene matches: 17. The CDR3 spells CSYIPRVSGGGADTQYF. CDR3 nucleotide sequence: TGCAGCTACATACCAAGGGTTAGCGGGGGGGGTGCAGATACGCAGTATTTT.

The chain joins TRBV28 to TRBJ2-7; TRBD2 matches 15 bases. Trimming cost V 2 bases and J 5 bases; bases outside gene matches: 7. This CDR3 has 17 amino acids. Germline CDR1 MDHEN, CDR2 SYDVKM. DNA of the CDR3: TGTGCCAGCAGTTTAGCCGCGGGACTAGCGGGGGGTGACGAGCAGTACTTC. This sequence encodes CASSLAAGLAGGDEQYF. Drawing the rest from reference TRBV28 and TRBJ2-7, the complete variable domain is DVKVTQSSRYLVKRTGEKVFLECVQDMDHENMFWYRQDPGLGLRLIYFSYDVKMKEKGDIPEGYSVSREKKERFSLILESASTNQTSMYLCASSLAAGLAGGDEQYFGPGTRLTVT.

CDR3 region: CASMTFPAGYGYTF. The CDR3 region has the DNA TGTGCCAGCATGACCTTCCCGGCAGGCTATGGCTACACCTTC. The chain uses TRBV6-6 and TRBJ1-2, with D uncertain. V dropped 7 bases and J dropped 4 bases, with 16 bases sitting between them. Germline assignment: CDR1 MNHNY and CDR2 SVGAGI (reference sequence). The CDR3 sequence is 14 residues long.

This rearrangement joins TRBV19 to TRBJ1-2; D remains unclear. V lost 8 bases, J lost 1 base, and 8 bases lay in between. The germline V gene has CDR1 LNHDA and CDR2 SQIVND (reference sequence). The CDR3 totals 12 residues. The CDR3 region has the DNA TGTGCCAGTGGAACAGTTAACTATGGCTACACCTTC. The encoded protein is CASGTVNYGYTF.